The 32 T cell receptor beta chains presented below share a single source sample, sequenced in a study of blood T cell repertoires in COVID-19. The data were produced by immunoSEQ multiplex PCR, yet TCRdb's version contains in-frame clones alone and is incomplete. Of over 200,000 clones listed, roughly nine tenths are singletons. Sequenced input: peripheral blood. Receptors originate from a woman aged 18-29 years who had recovered from COVID-19.

The V and J genes are TRBV5-1 and TRBJ2-1, with D possibly matching TRBD1 (5 bases). CDR1 and CDR2 from the germline V gene are SGHRS and YFSETQ. V was clipped by 2 bases and J by 7 bases, with 7 bases between them. CDR3 length: 12 amino acids. CDR3: CASSLTGNEQFF. The CDR3 DNA reads TGCGCCAGCAGCTTAACAGGTAATGAGCAGTTCTTC.

The J gene is TRBJ2-7, the V gene TRBV5-1; a possible D gene is TRBD1 (6 bases). This CDR3 region has 16 residues. Trimming removed 0 bases at V and 0 bases at J, with 13 bases between. CDR1 and CDR2 (germline): SGHRS, YFSETQ. The CDR3 bases are TGCGCCAGCAGCTTGGACGGACAGCCAGTCTCCTACGAGCAGTACTTC. Translation gives CASSLDGQPVSYEQYF.

This clone has ten or more counts. This sequence joins TRBV12-5 and TRBJ2-3, with D uncertain. Germline CDR1 and CDR2: LGHNT and FRNRAP. With 7 bases removed from V and 6 bases from J, the gap between germline ends came to 11 bases. This CDR3 contains 12 residues. CDR3 amino acids: CASALPRDTQYF. The CDR3 region has the DNA TGTGCTAGTGCCCTACCCCGGGATACGCAGTATTTT.

J is TRBJ2-7 and V is TRBV2; 9 bases fit TRBD2. Germline assignment: CDR1 SNHLY and CDR2 FYNNEI. This CDR3 has 16 amino acids. After removal of 2 bases from V and 3 bases from J, the junction contained 8 bases not matched to a gene. The DNA for the CDR3 is TGTGCCAGCAGTGAAAGGCCCAGCGGGAGGAGCTACGAGCAGTACTTC. Protein sequence: CASSERPSGRSYEQYF.

This clone was counted a single time. The CDR3 loop is CASSPLRGNEQFF. The CDR3 DNA follows: TGTGCCAGCAGCCCTCTCAGAGGGAATGAGCAGTTCTTC. The J gene is TRBJ2-1, the V gene TRBV7-8; weak D call: TRBD2 (5 bases). The V end lost 5 bases, the J end lost 7 bases, and 12 bases lay between the germline ends. The CDR3 is 13 amino acids. Germline lookup yields CDR1 SGHVS and CDR2 FQNEAQ.

The chain uses TRBV10-3 and TRBJ2-1, with 9 bases fitting TRBD1. Germline lookup yields CDR1 ENHRY and CDR2 SYGVKD. The length of the CDR3 is 15 residues. The J segment lost 6 bases and the V segment lost 2 bases, leaving 5 bases of the junction unmatched. CDR3 in amino acids: CAISEPGQGVNEQFF. CDR3 DNA: TGTGCCATCAGTGAGCCGGGACAGGGAGTCAATGAGCAGTTCTTC.

V and J are TRBV6-5 and TRBJ1-2, with 7 bases matching TRBD1. CDR3 length equals 15 residues. V was pared by 2 bases and J by 2 bases, with 5 bases of the junction left unmatched. In germline, CDR1 is MNHEY, CDR2 SVGAGI. The CDR3 sequence is CASSYTKTGNYGYTF. The CDR3 DNA sequence: TGTGCCAGCAGTTACACCAAGACAGGGAACTATGGCTACACCTTC.

This clone occurred a few times. The chain combines TRBV5-1 with TRBJ2-7; D may be TRBD1 (5 bases). V lost 4 bases, J lost 0 bases, and 14 bases lay in between. The germline CDR1 and CDR2 sequences are SGHRS and YFSETQ. CDR3 size: 15 residues. The DNA for the CDR3 is TGCGCCAGCAGCGAAGGAGACAGTTTCTCCTACGAGCAGTACTTC. Protein sequence: CASSEGDSFSYEQYF. Based on the CDR3 plus reference TRBV5-1 and TRBJ2-7, the full variable domain is KAGVTQTPRYLIKTRGQQVTLSCSPISGHRSVSWYQQTPGQGLQFLFEYFSETQRNKGNFPGRFSGRQFSNSRSEMNVSTLELGDSALYLCASSEGDSFSYEQYFGPGTRLTVT.

The V gene is TRBV18, the J gene TRBJ1-4, with 9 bases lining up with TRBD1. V dropped 0 bases and J dropped 8; count of bases not matched to a gene: 4. CDR1 KGHSH and CDR2 LQKENI come from the germline V gene. The CDR3 is 15 amino acids. The CDR3 region is CASSPPDRGGEKLFF. DNA for the CDR3: TGTGCCAGCTCACCACCCGACAGGGGGGGAGAAAAACTGTTTTTT.

The V gene is TRBV24-1, the J gene TRBJ2-1; a possible D gene is TRBD2 (6 bases). V shed 3 bases and J shed 4 bases, with 12 bases lying between them. Germline assignment: CDR1 KGHDR and CDR2 SFDVKD. This CDR3 region has 15 residues. The CDR3 here is CATSDAGLRYNEQFF. The CDR3 DNA reads TGTGCCACCAGTGATGCGGGATTACGATACAATGAGCAGTTCTTC.

This clone was observed once. The chain carries TRBV11-2 and TRBJ2-1; 8 bases line up with TRBD2. The V gene end was trimmed by 5 bases and the J gene end by 5 bases; junction bases not matched to a gene: 11. CDR3 size: 16 residues. The germline CDR1 and CDR2 sequences are SGHAT and FQNNGV. The CDR3 sequence: CASSQPLAGLDNEQFF. The CDR3 region has the DNA TGTGCCAGCAGCCAACCTCTAGCGGGCCTGGACAATGAGCAGTTCTTC.

The chain employs TRBV6-5 and TRBJ2-1; TRBD2 matches at 7 bases. The CDR3 is 15 amino acids. Germline loops: CDR1 MNHEY, CDR2 SVGAGI. The junction had 12 bases not matched to a gene; V was cut back by 2 bases and J by 11 bases. Written as DNA, the CDR3 is TGTGCCAGCAGTTACATGGGACTACAAAATAGTAAGCAGTTCTTC. This encodes CASSYMGLQNSKQFF.

The chain recombines TRBV7-3 with TRBJ2-7, with TRBD1 matching 7 bases. The CDR3 runs 14 residues. The V segment lost 9 bases and the J segment 3 bases; nucleotides outside the gene matches: 11. Germline V lookup: CDR1 SGHTA, CDR2 FQGTGA. CDR3 region: CASSTGEGLYEQYF. The CDR3, as DNA: TGTGCCAGTTCAACAGGGGAAGGTCTCTACGAGCAGTACTTC.

This clone appeared once. The V call is TRBV9, the J call TRBJ2-7; 9 nucleotides line up with TRBD2. With V trimmed by 3 bases and J by 0 bases, 1 base remained unmatched. The CDR3 has 14 residues. Germline V lookup: CDR1 SGDLS, CDR2 YYNGEE. The CDR3 loop is CASSASGASYEQYF. CDR3 DNA sequence: TGTGCCAGCAGCGCTAGCGGGGCCTCCTACGAGCAGTACTTC.

The chain combines TRBV6-5 with TRBJ1-1; 8 bases agree with TRBD1. CDR3 length: 14 residues. CDR1 MNHEY and CDR2 SVGAGI come from the germline V gene. Trimming took 10 bases from V and 4 from J; bases not matched to a gene: 11. CDR3 sequence reads: CATGPLDRVTEAFF. CDR3 bases: TGTGCCACCGGCCCATTGGACAGGGTCACTGAAGCTTTCTTT.

The chain employs TRBV18 and TRBJ1-1, with D possibly matching TRBD1 (5 bases). Deletions cut 0 bases from V and 4 bases from J, with 12 bases between. The CDR3 is made up of 15 amino acids. CDR1 KGHSH and CDR2 LQKENI come from the germline V gene. The CDR3 here is CASSPPGVGGTEAFF. CDR3 DNA sequence: TGTGCCAGCTCACCACCGGGGGTCGGGGGCACTGAAGCTTTCTTT.

This clone was recorded a few times. V is TRBV29-1 and J is TRBJ2-7; 7 positions match TRBD2. The trim removed 7 bases at V and 2 bases at J, leaving 8 bases unmatched. CDR1 is SQVTM and CDR2 is ANQGSEA in the germline V gene. The CDR3 is 13 amino acids. CDR3 DNA sequence: TGCAGCGCCAACTCCGGGACTACCTACGAGCAGTACTTC. Translating gives CSANSGTTYEQYF.

This clone was counted once. This chain connects TRBV5-8 to TRBJ2-1; 7 bases agree with TRBD1. There are 16 residues in the CDR3. V lost 1 base and J lost 2; bases outside the gene matches: 6. Germline CDR1 and CDR2: SGHTS and YDEGEE. The CDR3 loop reads CASSLNEGAAYNEQFF. As DNA, the CDR3 is TGTGCCAGCAGCTTGAATGAGGGGGCAGCCTACAATGAGCAGTTCTTC.

V usage is TRBV29-1 and J usage is TRBJ1-2, with 8 bases fitting TRBD1. The germline V gene encodes CDR1 SQVTM and CDR2 ANQGSEA. There are 13 residues in the CDR3. The V and J ends lost 8 bases and 4 bases, in that order; junction bases with no gene match: 9. CDR3 DNA: TGCAGCTTCTGGACAGGGAGTACCTATGGCTACACCTTC. Protein product: CSFWTGSTYGYTF. The full variable domain, rest sourced from reference TRBV29-1 and TRBJ1-2, is SAVISQKPSRDICQRGTSLTIQCQVDSQVTMMFWYRQQPGQSLTLIATANQGSEATYESGFVIDKFPISRPNLTFSTLTVSNMSPEDSSIYLCSFWTGSTYGYTFGSGTRLTVV.

The genes are TRBV12-3 or TRBV12-4 and TRBJ2-7; a possible D gene is TRBD2 (6 bases). The V end was cut by 8 bases, the J end by 4 bases, with 12 bases between. This CDR3 contains 12 residues. The CDR3 coding sequence is TGTGCCAGCGGGGGAGGAGGGTACGAGCAGTACTTC. This encodes CASGGGGYEQYF.

The genes are TRBV4-3 and TRBJ2-4, with 10 bases aligning to TRBD2. With 0 bases clipped from V and 1 base from J, the junction kept 15 bases outside the gene matches. The V gene's germline CDR1 is LGHNA and CDR2 YSLEER. This CDR3 contains 21 residues. The CDR3 DNA sequence: TGCGCCAGCAGCCAAGATTTAGGCAGCGGGAGGGCGCCCATTGCCAAAAACATTCAGTACTTC. Amino acid sequence: CASSQDLGSGRAPIAKNIQYF.

This sequence joins TRBV2 and TRBJ1-1; 7 positions match TRBD1. The CDR3 contains 14 residues. The germline gives CDR1 SNHLY, CDR2 FYNNEI. Trimming removed 6 bases from V and 2 bases from J; junction bases left unmatched: 6. The CDR3 nucleotides read TGTGCCAGCAGCCGGGACAGCTCCAACACTGAAGCTTTCTTT. It translates to CASSRDSSNTEAFF.

The rearrangement uses TRBV7-2 and TRBJ2-1; D is uncertain. There are 18 residues in the CDR3. Trimming took 2 bases from V and 0 from J, leaving 17 bases between them. The V gene's germline CDR1 is SGHTA and CDR2 FQGNSA. CDR3 nucleotide sequence: TGTGCCAGCAGCTTAAACCCCTACGTAGCATACTCCTACAATGAGCAGTTCTTC. It is translated as CASSLNPYVAYSYNEQFF.

This chain links TRBV5-1 with TRBJ1-4; D not resolved. The CDR3 is 13 amino acids. With 3 bases removed from V and 1 base from J, the gap between germline ends came to 4 bases. Germline CDR1 reads SGHRS; CDR2 reads YFSETQ. CDR3 region: CASSYRTNEKLFF. Here the CDR3 DNA reads TGCGCCAGCAGCTATAGAACTAATGAAAAACTGTTTTTT.

The gene calls are TRBV11-1 and TRBJ2-3; 9 positions agree with TRBD2. CDR3 length: 15 amino acids. V lost 3 bases and J lost 2; bases outside the gene matches: 3. In germline, CDR1 is SGHAT, CDR2 FQDESV (reference sequence). CDR3 loop: CASSFRLADTDTQYF. CDR3 in DNA: TGTGCCAGCAGCTTCCGACTAGCGGACACAGATACGCAGTATTTT.

The chain employs TRBV5-1 and TRBJ2-5; weak D call: TRBD2 (6 bases). The CDR3 contains 15 residues. In germline, CDR1 is SGHRS, CDR2 YFSETQ. The V gene lost 0 bases and the J gene lost 5 bases, with 14 bases spanning the gap. The CDR3 DNA reads as TGCGCCAGCAGCTTGGACGGGGGTTTGGGGGAGACCCAGTACTTC. Translated: CASSLDGGLGETQYF.

V and J are TRBV9 and TRBJ1-1; D may be TRBD1 (6 bases). Trimming pared 2 bases from V and 5 bases from J, leaving 13 bases between. The CDR3 covers 14 residues. Germline V gene sequence: CDR1 SGDLS, CDR2 YYNGEE. In DNA form, the CDR3 reads TGTGCCAGCAGCGTCCAGGGGCTCCAGACTGAAGCTTTCTTT. This encodes CASSVQGLQTEAFF. Supplemented by reference TRBV9 and TRBJ1-1, the full variable domain reads DSGVTQTPKHLITATGQRVTLRCSPRSGDLSVYWYQQSLDQGLQFLIQYYNGEERAKGNILERFSAQQFPDLHSELNLSSLELGDSALYFCASSVQGLQTEAFFGQGTRLTVV.

The V gene is TRBV14, the J gene TRBJ2-5; 7 nucleotides align to TRBD2. Germline V gene data show CDR1 as SGHDN and CDR2 as FVKESK. V lost 4 bases to trimming and J lost 4 bases; unmatched junction nucleotides: 9. CDR3 length: 15 residues. CDR3 bases: TGTGCCAGCAGCCCCTACCGGGGGGATCGAGAGACCCAGTACTTC. Its translation is CASSPYRGDRETQYF.

J is TRBJ2-4 and V is TRBV4-1, with TRBD2 identical over 11 bases. Germline V gives CDR1 MGHRA, CDR2 YSYEKL. The CDR3 is 20 amino acids. V lost 6 bases to trimming and J lost 0 bases; unmatched junction nucleotides: 16. Written as DNA, the CDR3 is TGCGCCAGCAGGGGTTCACCGGGGACTAGCGGCGATCTAGCCAAAAACATTCAGTACTTC. Protein: CASRGSPGTSGDLAKNIQYF.

This clone has a single count. V is TRBV27 and J is TRBJ2-7; a possible D gene is TRBD2 (6 bases). CDR3 length: 12 amino acids. Germline V lookup: CDR1 MNHEY, CDR2 SMNVEV (reference sequence). V was shortened by 5 bases and J by 4 bases, with 9 bases between the two germline ends. CDR3: CASSMEGYEQYF. DNA for the CDR3: TGTGCCAGCAGTATGGAGGGGTACGAGCAGTACTTC.

The chain joins TRBV15 to TRBJ2-1; possibly TRBD1 for D (5 bases). Between the trimmed V and J ends, which lost 3 bases and 11 bases, there was a span of 11 bases. The CDR3 is 12 residues long. Germline CDR1 is LNHNV and CDR2 is YYDKDF (reference sequence). The CDR3 bases are TGTGCCACCAGCAGCCCGTTGGGGCAGCAGTTCTTC. Protein sequence: CATSSPLGQQFF.

The chain joins TRBV7-9 to TRBJ2-5; 10 bases line up with TRBD2. The CDR3 totals 15 residues. J was trimmed by 4 bases and V by 5 bases; bases with no gene match: 7. The germline V gene encodes CDR1 SEHNR and CDR2 FQNEAQ (reference sequence). As DNA, the CDR3 is TGTGCCAGCAGCCATACCAGGACTAGCGGAGAGACCCAGTACTTC. Residues: CASSHTRTSGETQYF.